This T cell receptor beta chain was captured by sequencing in a study of Graves' ophthalmopathy and Graves' hyperthyroidism. Investigators amplified TCR beta CDR3 regions from RNA transcripts. HTBI-primed first-round RT-PCR preceded second-round multiplex PCR. TCRdb analysed the multiplex PCR reads with MiXCR anew, one entry per CDR3 protein. The table records around 170,000 distinct CDR3 sequences, more than 30% of them present only once. At least ten counts were recorded for this clonotype. Per germline, CDR1 MGHRA and CDR2 YSYEKL. Trimming removed 0 bases from V and 2 bases from J; junction bases left unmatched: 12. The CDR3 loop spans 19 amino acids.

The V call is TRBV4-1, the J call TRBJ2-7; 11 positions match TRBD2. The origin of this receptor is a woman between 40 and 50 years old with Graves' ophthalmopathy. Sequencing was performed on peripheral blood. CDR3 coding DNA: TGCGCCAGCAGCCAAGAAACTAGCGGGAGTTTAGATATTCCCTACGAGCAGTACTTC. As protein: CASSQETSGSLDIPYEQYF.